The 9 T cell receptor beta chains below come from one sample, sequenced in a study of blood T cell repertoires in COVID-19. Only in-frame clones appear in the TCRdb table, and some are missing; sequencing was by immunoSEQ multiplex PCR. The table lists roughly 250,000 clones, roughly four fifths of them singletons. Sequenced material: peripheral blood. The receptor source for this set is a woman in her 70s with acute or convalescent COVID-19.

This chain joins TRBV9 and TRBJ1-1; no reliable D call. CDR3 length: 13 residues. V lost 3 bases, J lost 2 bases, and 8 bases lay in between. In germline, CDR1 is SGDLS, CDR2 YYNGEE. The chain's CDR3 is CASSEGDNTEAFF. The CDR3 DNA reads as TGTGCCAGCAGCGAAGGAGACAACACTGAAGCTTTCTTT. The full variable domain, with the rest looked up from reference TRBV9 and TRBJ1-1, is DSGVTQTPKHLITATGQRVTLRCSPRSGDLSVYWYQQSLDQGLQFLIQYYNGEERAKGNILERFSAQQFPDLHSELNLSSLELGDSALYFCASSEGDNTEAFFGQGTRLTVV.

This clone has only a few counts. V usage is TRBV4-2 and J usage is TRBJ2-5; 10 nucleotides align to TRBD1. The CDR3 covers 17 residues. The V and J ends lost 0 bases and 6 bases, in that order; junction bases with no gene match: 10. In germline, CDR1 is LGHNA, CDR2 YNFKEQ. The chain's CDR3 is CASSQDVGQGFIQTQYF. CDR3 nucleotides: TGTGCCAGCAGCCAAGATGTGGGACAGGGGTTCATCCAGACCCAGTACTTC.

The chain carries TRBV5-8 and TRBJ1-5; D is perhaps TRBD1 (6 bases). This CDR3 contains 15 residues. Trimming removed 3 bases from V and 7 bases from J, with 17 bases in between. Per the germline V gene, CDR1 is SGHTS and CDR2 is YDEGEE. DNA for the CDR3: TGTGCCAGCAGCTCCACACGGGGTGGGGGCCAGCCCCAGCATTTT. Residues: CASSSTRGGGQPQHF.

V is TRBV19 and J is TRBJ1-2; 10 bases fit TRBD1. The CDR3 is 15 residues long. Germline CDR1 and CDR2: LNHDA and SQIVND (reference sequence). J gave up 5 bases and V 1 base, and 4 bases lay outside the gene matches. CDR3 protein: CASSIATGGPYGYTF. In DNA form, the CDR3 reads TGTGCCAGTAGTATAGCGACAGGGGGCCCATATGGCTACACCTTC.

V and J are TRBV19 and TRBJ2-3, with 7 bases that match TRBD1. In germline, CDR1 is LNHDA, CDR2 SQIVND (reference sequence). The V segment lost 4 bases and the J segment 7 bases; nucleotides outside the gene matches: 8. This CDR3 has 14 amino acids. CDR3 sequence: CASSRDSGRYTQYF. In DNA form, the CDR3 reads TGTGCCAGTAGTAGGGACAGCGGCCGGTATACGCAGTATTTT. Variable domain in full (rest from reference TRBV19 and TRBJ2-3): DGGITQSPKYLFRKEGQNVTLSCEQNLNHDAMYWYRQDPGQGLRLIYYSQIVNDFQKGDIAEGYSVSREKKESFPLTVTSAQKNPTAFYLCASSRDSGRYTQYFGPGTRLTVL.

The chain is built from TRBV30 and TRBJ1-1, with D hard to call. The CDR3 is 13 residues long. Per germline, CDR1 GTSNPN and CDR2 SVGIG (reference sequence). V was cut by 0 bases and J by 3 bases, with 8 bases left in between. The CDR3 here is CAWSVSGDTEAFF. Written as DNA, the CDR3 is TGTGCCTGGAGTGTATCGGGTGACACTGAAGCTTTCTTT.

The rearrangement uses TRBV3-1 (or the pseudogene TRBV3-2) and TRBJ1-5; 9 bases are a match to TRBD1. CDR3 size: 15 residues. Germline V gene lookup returns CDR1 LGHDT and CDR2 YNNKEL (reference sequence). Losses at the gene ends were 3 bases for V and 6 bases for J; bases not matched to a gene: 6. The CDR3 region is CASSQSQGATQPQHF. The CDR3 DNA is TGTGCCAGCAGCCAGTCACAGGGGGCGACTCAGCCCCAGCATTTT.

The V gene is TRBV6-2 or TRBV6-3, the J gene TRBJ1-1; D is unclear. Trimming left V 2 bases short and J 0 bases short, with 13 bases between. Germline loops: CDR1 MNHEY, CDR2 SVGEGT. The CDR3 has 16 residues. The CDR3 protein is CASSYPGLRLNTEAFF. CDR3 bases: TGTGCCAGCAGTTACCCGGGTCTACGGCTGAACACTGAAGCTTTCTTT.

The chain uses TRBV24-1 and TRBJ1-2, with 8 bases lining up with TRBD1. The V and J ends lost 7 bases and 3 bases, in that order; junction bases with no gene match: 12. Germline CDR1 KGHDR, CDR2 SFDVKD. The CDR3 covers 16 residues. CDR3 coding DNA: TGTGCCACCAGCGCTTCCGGACAGGGCCACGACTATGGCTACACCTTC. It specifies CATSASGQGHDYGYTF.